This record looks at one T cell receptor beta chain sequence and its context. This sample was taken from a study of identical twins. MiXCR was run by TCRdb on the 5' RACE reads, yielding one entry per CDR3 protein. The sample lists around 550,000 distinct CDR3 sequences, approximately 14% seen once, with nearly 0.45% in the top ten. The data were also submitted as part of a second study, on yellow fever vaccine responses in identical twins.

The sequenced sample was CD4+ T cells sorted from blood. The source is a woman in her late teens or twenties in good health.

The chain's CDR3 is CASSFRDGENNEQFF. The CDR3 bases are TGTGCCAGCAGCTTCCGGGACGGAGAAAACAATGAGCAGTTCTTC. The chain is built from TRBV7-9 and TRBJ2-1; D tentatively fits TRBD1 or TRBD2 (5 bases each). The CDR3 extends over 15 amino acids. CDR1 is SEHNR and CDR2 is FQNEAQ in the germline V gene (reference sequence). Trimming removed 3 bases from V and 5 bases from J, with 14 bases in between.